This T cell receptor beta chain stems from a study of early T cells in non-severe SARS-CoV-2 infection. The library protocol tagged individual cDNA molecules with unique molecular identifiers. Each CDR3 protein gets one entry after TCRdb re-called the 5' RACE reads with MiXCR. The sample includes 55,000 to 75,000 distinct CDR3 sequences, approximately 8% of them seen just once. The CDR3 has 14 residues. Germline V CDR1 and CDR2: LGHNA, YNFKEQ. The ends were cut back, 0 bases at V and 8 bases at J, with 10 bases in the middle. This clonotype was counted ten times or more. This chain joins TRBV4-2 and TRBJ1-4; D perhaps matches TRBD1 (5 bases). The specimen sequenced was whole blood. This receptor was taken from an adult who was a healthcare worker with PCR-confirmed SARS-CoV-2 infection or an uninfected control (not recorded which). CDR3 protein: CASSQDKGTEKLFF. The CDR3 region has the DNA TGTGCCAGCAGCCAAGACAAAGGGACCGAAAAACTGTTTTTT.